The entry below describes one TCR beta chain. This entry comes from a study of cytomegalovirus exposure and HLA in healthy donors. This PCR relied on a set of 60 Vbeta primers and 13 Jbeta primers. Assay used: immunoSEQ multiplex PCR; TCRdb lists only in-frame clones, some missing. This sample has about 190,000 clones, with 65% to 85% found just once. The TCR sequence derives from a boy between 2 and 15 years old in good health and CMV-seronegative. The sequencing input was PBMCs.

In DNA form, the CDR3 reads TGTGCCAGCTTCTGGGAGGGTGGCTATGGCTACACCTTC. Its protein product is CASFWEGGYGYTF. The chain recombines TRBV2 with TRBJ1-2; the D is unclear. The CDR3 runs 13 residues. From germline, CDR1 is SNHLY and CDR2 FYNNEI. V gave up 8 bases and J gave up 4 bases, with 14 bases separating them.